Below, one T cell receptor beta chain is given with its context. This clone was seen only once. It has no known antigen specificity. No much larger clone exists at a distance of one base, and base qualities are not known. This entry is derived from a study of cytomegalovirus exposure and HLA in healthy donors (dated by TCRdb to about 2017). Study-level background: In an earlier analysis of 550 to 750 of the donors, 276 Gb of sequence data and approximately 100 million unique TCR beta sequences from about 190 million T cells were reported. About 320 gigabases of sequencing data and 70 million to 100 million unique TCR sequences were included in an early release covering over 600 HLA-typed donors. Of the roughly 400 genotyped donors, around 81% fell in the genetic ancestry cluster associated with self-reported Caucasian donors. The aim of the study was to test whether cataloging public T cell receptors could identify signatures of past pathogen exposure. Using immunosequencing, the study profiled T cell repertoires from 666 subjects and related those repertoires to cytomegalovirus serostatus. Along with the approximately 650-subject first cohort, a separate validation cohort of 120 different subjects was used. To predict cytomegalovirus infection status, the study combined high-throughput TCR immunosequencing, statistical association of individual TCRs with disease status, and machine learning. In a later analysis, previously published TCR beta repertoires from about 640 donors were re-analyzed and high-resolution HLA genotyping was added so that TCR occurrence patterns could be studied. Rather than drawing on any new phenotypic data, the later analysis identified candidate immune exposures from TCR beta sequences and the way those sequences occurred across donors. An earlier analysis of 587 of the donors used high-throughput TCR beta sequencing to judge whether each TCR beta V gene segment behaved as functional or pseudogenic. Donor age, sex, ethnicity and CMV serostatus were compiled alongside the repertoire data. A later genetic analysis took genome-wide SNP genotypes for about 55% of the 666 donors and used that subset as a discovery cohort. Every discovery cohort repertoire had been produced on one sequencing platform. Class I and class II HLA loci were covered by the typing at four-digit resolution. Typing coverage differed by locus: A, B, C, DRB1 and DQB1 were typed in about 629-640 donors, DQA1 in approximately 520, DPA1 in around 580, and DPB1 in approximately 450. Roughly 5 DR-DQ haplotypes were handled as single units for association and clustering because linkage in the cohort was strong. Among over 350 genotyped donors of the cohort, an average of 235,054 unique TCR beta nucleotide sequences were sequenced per donor, roughly 18% of them non-productive. The investigation overall reported the following: In a later analysis, HLA-associated TCR beta chains showed more clonal expansion and lower generation probabilities than non-associated chains that were equally common. According to a later analysis, parvovirus B19, influenza, CMV and Epstein-Barr virus appeared linked to several top co-occurrence clusters. At a false discovery rate of 0.05, a later analysis linked some 17,000 TCR beta sequences to specific HLA alleles. In a later genetic analysis, fewer N-insertions in productive TCRs were reported among donors in an Asian-associated ancestry cluster than the approximately 670-donor mean. Correlated functional status among segregating V segments might be attributable to linkage disequilibrium, but an unknown experimental factor could not be ruled out. When HLA alleles, especially DR and DQ, strongly co-occurred, TCR associations were difficult to assign to individual alleles. HLA typing was unavailable for some donors at each locus, so association tests used only the typed subset. It was suggested by the authors that the approach could potentially be generalized to other disease states and immunological phenotypes. An earlier analysis of approximately 590 of the donors showed that most TCR beta V segments appeared in productive rearrangements either about 87% or about 30% of the time, which broadly matched IMGT annotations. Roughly uniform sequencing depth across donors was assumed in presence/absence analyses, although this assumption may not hold. A later analysis found that TCR association rates varied across HLA loci, with DRB1 alleles showing the most associated TCRs and HLA-C alleles the fewest. An association between a missense DCLRE1C variant and V-gene and J-gene trimming of TCR beta chains was found in a later genetic analysis and replicated in an independent cohort. In both the original and validation cohorts, the classifier was reported to diagnose cytomegalovirus status with high specificity and sensitivity. For the cohort, immune exposure information was limited to CMV serostatus. In vitro tests confirmed that a few of the cytomegalovirus-associated TCR beta chains recognize cytomegalovirus antigens. A total of 150 to 200 TCR beta chains were listed by the study as associated with cytomegalovirus. The 87-base-pair reads could not distinguish some IMGT-functional V segments, including TRBV6-2 and TRBV6-3, so those segments were excluded. A cluster of highly shared sequence variants was judged likely to represent a technical artifact of the sequencing pipeline. A further reported finding was that TCR beta sequences accurately predicted the HLA-A and HLA-B alleles for most subjects in the first cohort. Because counts were too low, seventeen rarely observed V segments, including chromosome 9 orphons, were left out of the earlier analysis of about 500 of the donors. While some public TCRs were present in many individuals, most TCR sequences turned up only very rarely across donors. A later analysis found that most CMV-associated TCR beta chains appeared HLA-restricted, with HLA associations seemingly driven largely by CMV exposure. In this cohort, only TCR beta chains were sequenced, and detectable features were limited by the absence of alpha or paired-chain data.

In total, about 650 healthy bone marrow donors made up the cohort. At the time of sampling, all cohort members were nominally healthy, though unrecorded immune exposures were likely present. The donor tested CMV seronegative and was one of the 352 seronegative cohort members. Every donor gave a peripheral blood sample, and the peripheral blood mononuclear cells from that sample were used for TCR beta sequencing. The Qiagen DNeasy Blood Extraction Kit was used to extract genomic DNA from the blood cell samples. The library was produced with the immunoSEQ multiplex PCR assay. For the multiplex PCR, a mixture combining 60 forward primers for TCR Vbeta segments and 13 reverse primers for TCR Jbeta segments was used. Amplification of the CDR3 region of rearranged TCR beta genes was performed with a multiplex PCR assay on genomic DNA. The Illumina HiSeq System was used to sequence the amplified TCR beta libraries as 87-base-pair reads. In the authors' own workflow: In a later analysis, some 80 million unique TCR beta chains were counted across the roughly 610 repertoires, and roughly 11 million of these chains were shared by at least two donors. To remove PCR and sequencing errors, raw reads were error-corrected and collapsed into unique sequences using a nearest-neighbor algorithm that merged closely related sequences. To assign V, D and J gene segments, CDR3 sequences were aligned to IMGT reference sequences. For a sequence to be retained, at least a six-nucleotide match to both a V gene segment and a J gene segment was required. A rearrangement was called productive if the CDR3 had no stop codons and remained in frame with V and J, and every other rearrangement was called non-productive. Following IMGT convention, CDR3 was defined as the stretch from the second conserved V-encoded cysteine to the conserved J-encoded phenylalanine. The earlier analysis of 550 to 650 of the donors excluded any sequence lacking an unambiguous match to a single V gene segment. An earlier analysis of some 610 of the donors called V segments functional above 56.7% productive rearrangements and segregating when the between-donor standard deviation exceeded 5%. A statistical classification framework was built to diagnose cytomegalovirus status from the catalog of TCR beta chain sequences. A later analysis assigned V and J genes by comparing TCR nucleotide sequences with IMGT/GENE-DB human TR gene sequences. In a later analysis, CDR3 sequences and most-parsimonious VDJ recombination scenarios were assigned using the TCRdist pipeline. In a later analysis, each TCR beta chain was defined by its CDR3 amino acid sequence together with its V-gene family, and reads without a unique V-gene family were excluded. In a later analysis, some 600 highly shared, low-generation-probability nucleotide sequences were removed to address suspected cross-contamination and a sequencing artifact. For each public chain, a later analysis derived a clonal expansion index from normalized ranks of inferred template counts within each repertoire. In a later analysis, generation probabilities were computed with a VDJ recombination model fitted to out-of-frame rearrangements, and the resulting probabilities were checked against IGoR. In a later analysis, TCR-TCR, TCR-HLA and TCR-CMV co-occurrence was scored with hypergeometric tests, and a repertoire-size bias correction was applied to TCR pairs. To estimate false discovery rates, a later analysis permuted the HLA or CMV assignments 20 times. In a later analysis, co-occurring TCRs were grouped using DBSCAN, with TCRdist sequence similarity added in when clustering inside HLA-allele-positive subsets. Repertoires with fewer than 30,000 or more than 120,000 public chains, plus five repertoires with anomalous nucleotide sharing, were excluded from co-occurrence clustering. The source is immuneACCESS, and TCRdb retained only in-frame sequences with V and J called. Part of the clones is not carried over; for the studies checked, unresolved V genes explain less than half of this, and the remainder is unexplained. V, J and clone size reflect that table, while D and trimming were determined from the DNA. This sample holds 120,000 or so clones; roughly 80% were observed only once. Under 3% of the sample is in the top ten clones.

The CDR3 numbers 15 residues from cysteine through phenylalanine. Of all the DNA, just the CDR3 is kept, 45 bases in frame from base 1. Trimming removed 3 bases from V and 2 bases from J, leaving 11 bases between the germline ends. CDR1 and CDR2, per the germline V gene, are MDHEN and SYDVKM. Sequenced input: PBMCs. This sequence uses TRBV28 and TRBJ2-1; 6 matching bases give a weak D call of TRBD1. The TCR sequence derives from a man aged 25-40 years in good health and CMV-seronegative. Read as DNA, the sequence is TGTGCCAGCAGTTTTAGGGGGTCCCCCTACAATGAGCAGTTCTTC. Its translation reads: CASSFRGSPYNEQFF. Here the CDR3 is joined to the reference TRBV28 and TRBJ2-1 genes, and the full variable domain is: DVKVTQSSRYLVKRTGEKVFLECVQDMDHENMFWYRQDPGLGLRLIYFSYDVKMKEKGDIPEGYSVSREKKERFSLILESASTNQTSMYLCASSFRGSPYNEQFFGPGTRLTVL.